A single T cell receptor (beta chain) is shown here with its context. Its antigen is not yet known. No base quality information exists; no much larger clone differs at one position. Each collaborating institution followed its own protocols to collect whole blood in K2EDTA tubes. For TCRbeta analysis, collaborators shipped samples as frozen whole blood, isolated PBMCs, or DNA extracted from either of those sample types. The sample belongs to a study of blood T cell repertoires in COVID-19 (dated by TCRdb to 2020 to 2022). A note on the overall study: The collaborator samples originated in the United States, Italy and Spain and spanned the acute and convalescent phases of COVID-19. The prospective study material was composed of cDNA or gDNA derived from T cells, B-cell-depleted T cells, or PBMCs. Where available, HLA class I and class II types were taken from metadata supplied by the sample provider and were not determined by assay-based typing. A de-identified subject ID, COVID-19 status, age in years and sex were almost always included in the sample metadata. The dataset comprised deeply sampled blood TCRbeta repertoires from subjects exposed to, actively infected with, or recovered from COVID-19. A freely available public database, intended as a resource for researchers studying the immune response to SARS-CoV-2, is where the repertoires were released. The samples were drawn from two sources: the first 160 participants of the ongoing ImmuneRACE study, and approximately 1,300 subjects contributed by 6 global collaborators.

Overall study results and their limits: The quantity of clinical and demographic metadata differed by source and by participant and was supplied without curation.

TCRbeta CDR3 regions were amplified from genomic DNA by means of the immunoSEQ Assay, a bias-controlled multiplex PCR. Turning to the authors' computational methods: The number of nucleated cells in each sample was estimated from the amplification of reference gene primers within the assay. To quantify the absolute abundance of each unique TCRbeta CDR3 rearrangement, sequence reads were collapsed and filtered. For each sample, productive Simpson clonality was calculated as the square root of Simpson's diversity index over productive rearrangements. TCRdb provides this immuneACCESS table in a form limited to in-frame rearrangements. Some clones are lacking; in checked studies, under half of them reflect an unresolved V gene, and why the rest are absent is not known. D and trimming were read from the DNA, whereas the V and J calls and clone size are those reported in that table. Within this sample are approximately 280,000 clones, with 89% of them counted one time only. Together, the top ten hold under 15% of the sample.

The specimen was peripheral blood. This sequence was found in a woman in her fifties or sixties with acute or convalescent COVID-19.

The encoded CDR3 is CARPTPPHREEKLFF. The sequence in DNA is TGTGCCAGGCCGACTCCCCCGCACAGGGAGGAAAAACTGTTTTTT. The chain joins TRBV19 to TRBJ1-4; the D region possibly corresponds to TRBD1 (6 bases align). CDR1 and CDR2, per the germline V gene (reference sequence), are LNHDA and SQIVND. The CDR3 runs 15 residues from the cysteine to the phenylalanine. Only the CDR3 DNA stays, 45 bases, in frame from base 1. The junction shows trimming of 9 bases on V and 8 bases on J, plus 22 bases between the germline ends.